This TCR beta chain is drawn from a study of immune evolution from preneoplasia to lung adenocarcinoma. Germline V CDR1 and CDR2: SGHAT, FQNNGV. V was trimmed by 1 base and J by 1 base, leaving 2 bases between them. The CDR3 length is 13 residues. Method: immunoSEQ multiplex PCR; TCRdb's copy keeps in-frame clones and lacks some. The sample includes more than 5,000 clones, around 85% of them seen just once. This receptor was identified in a person between 50 and 69 years old with lung adenocarcinoma. V gene TRBV11-2 combines with J gene TRBJ1-5; the D is unclear. The sample taken for sequencing was FFPE invasive lung adenocarcinoma tissue. The CDR3 here is CASSLVSNQPQHF. For the CDR3, the DNA is TGTGCCAGCAGCTTAGTCAGCAATCAGCCCCAGCATTTT.